These T cell receptor beta chains were read from a single sample in a study of T cells in Graves' hyperthyroidism and ophthalmopathy. TCRdb re-derived calls from the multiplex PCR reads in MiXCR, one entry per CDR3 protein. Here the sample spans about 400,000 distinct CDR3 sequences, over 11% being singletons. The sample taken for sequencing was blood. The receptor source for this set is a man aged 50-60 years with Graves' ophthalmopathy. The CDR3 runs from the conserved cysteine through the conserved F or W.

v_call	cdr3_aa
TRBV27	CASSFRDSTEAFF
TRBV7-9	CASSMSLDTQYF
TRBV11-2	CASSSGTSGSNTREQFF
TRBV5-4	CATNPGRANTGELFF
TRBV27	CASSLWGLRDQPQHF
TRBV7-9	CASSLPRTGGDYGYTF
TRBV12-3/TRBV12-4	CASSLLGVGMTGNTIYF
TRBV30	CAWSDLAGADTQYF
TRBV4-1	CASSQLGQGLDTQYF
TRBV18	CASSPPGQLYGYTF
TRBV5-5	CASTRGYTDTQYF
TRBV27	CASSLSGGPSREQYF
TRBV20-1	CSASGSEPYNEQFF
TRBV28	CASSSPQTEAFF
TRBV12-3/TRBV12-4	CASSPRVPDTQYF